These 22 T cell receptor beta chains came from one sample sequenced in a study of blood T cells in healthy people across ages. Together with a sample-barcoded 5' primer, a J-beta primer mix was included in a second PCR lasting about 7 to 11 cycles. MiXCR was run by TCRdb on the 5' RACE reads, yielding one entry per CDR3 protein. The table lists fewer than 1.5 million distinct CDR3 sequences, approximately 40% of them singletons. Sequencing used blood. The receptors come from a woman between 18 and 29 years old in good health.

Ten or more counts support this clonotype. V and J are TRBV11-1 and TRBJ2-1; D is unclear. Germline CDR1 SGHAT, CDR2 FQDESV (reference sequence). V lost 2 bases and J 8 bases, leaving 22 bases between the germline ends. The CDR3 is made up of 17 amino acids. CDR3 sequence (DNA): TGTGCCAGCAGCTTACTAGATCCCTCGGGCCTAGAGGATGAGCAGTTCTTC. The encoded protein is CASSLLDPSGLEDEQFF.

Comment on this clonotype: With a much larger clone just one base away, this may be a read error. CDR3 protein: CASNISTDTQYF. The CDR3, as DNA: TGTGCCAGCAACATCTCCACAGATACGCAGTATTTT. V usage is TRBV9 and J usage is TRBJ2-3; no firm D call. The CDR3 covers 12 residues. CDR1 is SGDLS, CDR2 YYNGEE, per germline. Trimming left V 6 bases short and J 2 bases short, with 7 bases between.

V and J are TRBV2 and TRBJ2-4, with 9 bases identical to TRBD1. CDR1 SNHLY and CDR2 FYNNEI come from the germline V gene. The CDR3 covers 17 residues. V shed 6 bases, J shed 0 bases, and the junction held 9 bases outside the gene matches. The CDR3 coding sequence is TGTGCCAGCAGACAGGACAGGGGTATTTTAGCCAAAAACATTCAGTACTTC. It specifies CASRQDRGILAKNIQYF.

This clonotype was counted between two and nine times. This chain connects TRBV12-3 or TRBV12-4 to TRBJ2-7, with a weak D call TRBD2 (6 bases). Trimming left V 2 bases short and J 7 bases short, with 18 bases between. The CDR3 extends over 15 amino acids. The CDR3 here is CASSLSGSGYAEQYF. Here the CDR3 DNA reads TGTGCCAGCAGTTTATCCGGGAGTGGTTACGCGGAGCAGTACTTC.

The J gene is TRBJ1-5, the V gene TRBV6-1; a weak D match, TRBD1 (6 bases). The CDR3 is 16 residues long. V was cut by 2 bases and J by 7 bases, with 18 bases left in between. From germline, CDR1 is MNHNS and CDR2 SASEGT. The CDR3 region is CASSEQQQGMRQPQHF. The CDR3 DNA sequence: TGTGCCAGCAGTGAACAACAACAGGGAATGCGGCAGCCCCAGCATTTT.

This sequence joins TRBV9 and TRBJ2-2; D not certain. CDR3 length: 16 residues. Per the germline V gene, CDR1 is SGDLS and CDR2 is YYNGEE. Trimming stripped 0 bases from V and 4 bases from J, with 13 bases between. The CDR3 DNA follows: TGTGCCAGCAGCGTAGAGGCGTGGATTAGCACCGGGGAGCTGTTTTTT. Its protein product is CASSVEAWISTGELFF.

This clonotype occurred a few times. This rearrangement joins TRBV10-3 to TRBJ1-2; D is uncertain. The CDR3 runs 15 residues. Germline V gene sequence: CDR1 ENHRY, CDR2 SYGVKD. Trimming shortened V by 10 bases and J by 4 bases, and 22 bases separated the two germline ends. CDR3 bases: TGTGCCACCAGCTCCACAGAGCCTCCTCTCTATGGCTACACCTTC. It is translated as CATSSTEPPLYGYTF.

A word on this clonotype: Compared with germline, one end of the junction differs, possibly owing to a read error. The chain combines TRBV4-2 with TRBJ2-5; no clear D. The J call may be incorrect, as the DNA end agrees better with TRBJ2-7. The CDR3 contains 15 residues. Germline CDR1 is LGHNA and CDR2 is YNFKEQ. CDR3 nucleotide sequence: TGTGCCCGCAGCCAAGACGCAGCCCGTCCTTCCGAGCAGTACTTC. This codes for CARSQDAARPSEQYF.

The chain joins TRBV7-2 to TRBJ2-5; 12 nucleotides agree with TRBD2. Per the germline V gene, CDR1 is SGHTA and CDR2 is FQGNSA. This CDR3 comprises 16 residues. The V segment lost 2 bases and the J segment 1 base; nucleotides outside the gene matches: 2. Here the CDR3 reads CASSLTLAGGQETQYF. CDR3 in DNA: TGTGCCAGCAGCTTAACACTAGCGGGGGGCCAAGAGACCCAGTACTTC.

The chain carries TRBV11-2 and TRBJ2-1; D is ambiguous. CDR1 SGHAT and CDR2 FQNNGV come from the germline V gene. With 3 bases removed from V and 0 bases from J, the gap between germline ends came to 6 bases. The CDR3 runs to 14 residues. The CDR3 region has the DNA TGTGCCAGCAGCTTCGGCCCCTCCTACAATGAGCAGTTCTTC. The encoded protein is CASSFGPSYNEQFF.

This clonotype occurred a few times. The chain carries TRBV10-3 and TRBJ2-5; TRBD2 matches at 7 bases. This CDR3 has 13 amino acids. The germline CDR1 and CDR2 sequences are ENHRY and SYGVKD. Unmatched junction bases numbered 8, after V lost 6 bases and J lost 7 bases. The CDR3 spells CAIRTRGEATQYF. In DNA form, the CDR3 reads TGTGCCATCAGGACCCGGGGGGAAGCGACCCAGTACTTC.

The chain couples TRBV7-3 to TRBJ2-1; TRBD1 matches at 10 bases. Losses at the gene ends were 2 bases for V and 7 bases for J; bases not matched to a gene: 8. Germline CDR1 reads SGHTA; CDR2 reads FQGTGA. The CDR3 consists of 16 residues. This CDR3 is CASSLPRQGASNEQFF. The CDR3 DNA is TGTGCCAGCAGCTTACCTAGACAGGGGGCTTCAAATGAGCAGTTCTTC.

This clonotype appeared a few times. This sequence joins TRBV7-2 and TRBJ1-1; D call uncertain. Germline CDR1 and CDR2: SGHTA and FQGNSA. V lost 3 bases, J lost 8 bases, and 16 bases lay in between. The CDR3 contains 14 residues. Here the CDR3 reads CASSFTSVDGEAFF. DNA for the CDR3: TGTGCCAGCAGCTTCACCTCCGTAGACGGCGAAGCTTTCTTT. Looking up the rest from reference TRBV7-2 and TRBJ1-1 gives the full variable domain: GAGVSQSPSNKVTEKGKDVELRCDPISGHTALYWYRQSLGQGLEFLIYFQGNSAPDKSGLPSDRFSAERTGGSVSTLTIQRTQQEDSAVYLCASSFTSVDGEAFFGQGTRLTVV.

V gene TRBV28 combines with J gene TRBJ2-4; maybe TRBD2 (6 bases). TRBJ2-7 explains the end of the DNA better; the J call may be wrong. The CDR3 length is 13 residues. CDR1 MDHEN and CDR2 SYDVKM come from the germline V gene. For the CDR3, the DNA is TGTGCCAGCCATGCCGGGGGAGGTTACGAGCAGTACTTC. Residues: CASHAGGGYEQYF.

This clonotype was recorded a few times. This chain links TRBV25-1 with TRBJ2-1; 7 positions match TRBD2. Germline V gives CDR1 MGHDK, CDR2 SYGVNS. V was clipped by 4 bases and J by 0 bases; unmatched bases: 9. CDR3 length: 17 amino acids. The CDR3 region is CASSVGAGQSSYNEQFF. The CDR3, as DNA: TGTGCCAGCAGTGTGGGAGCGGGGCAGAGCTCCTACAATGAGCAGTTCTTC.

The chain has TRBV7-6 and TRBJ2-2, with 10 positions matching TRBD1. Germline lookup yields CDR1 SGHVS and CDR2 FNYEAQ. CDR3 length: 15 residues. Losses at the gene ends were 5 bases for V and 4 bases for J; bases not matched to a gene: 4. The CDR3 DNA sequence: TGTGCCAGCAGCGCAGACAGGGGGCTCACCGGGGAGCTGTTTTTT. It yields the protein CASSADRGLTGELFF.

This clonotype was observed many times. The chain joins TRBV4-1 to TRBJ1-5; D is possibly TRBD1 (5 bases). V was cut by 4 bases and J by 6 bases, with 13 bases left in between. This CDR3 has 14 residues. The germline V gene has CDR1 MGHRA and CDR2 YSYEKL. DNA of the CDR3: TGCGCCAGCAGCCCAGGAGGGGTAGGTCAGCCCCAGCATTTT. It encodes CASSPGGVGQPQHF.

The CDR3 sequence: CASSFQIEVRANQPQHF. The CDR3 DNA is TGTGCCAGCAGTTTTCAAATTGAGGTCAGGGCCAATCAGCCCCAGCATTTT. The gene calls are TRBV12-3 or TRBV12-4 and TRBJ1-5; D is perhaps TRBD1 (5 bases). The CDR3 consists of 17 residues. V was shortened by 3 bases and J by 3 bases, with 18 bases between the two germline ends.

The gene calls are TRBV6-5 and TRBJ2-1, with 10 bases aligning to TRBD2. CDR1 is MNHEY and CDR2 is SVGAGI in the germline V gene. This CDR3 is 14 amino acids long. The junction had 6 bases not matched to a gene; V was cut back by 6 bases and J by 7 bases. This CDR3 is CASRSSGSRNEQFF. CDR3 sequence (DNA): TGTGCCAGCAGGTCTAGCGGGAGCAGGAATGAGCAGTTCTTC.

The genes are TRBV6-2 or TRBV6-3 and TRBJ2-3, with 11 bases lining up with TRBD2. The CDR3 has 17 residues. Germline-derived CDR1 and CDR2 are MNHEY and SVGEGT. Germline trimming cut 6 bases from V and 2 bases from J; bases unmatched to any gene: 10. The CDR3: CASRPTGTSGFTDTQYF. The CDR3 coding sequence is TGTGCCAGCAGGCCTACTGGGACTAGCGGTTTCACAGATACGCAGTATTTT.

This clonotype was seen a single time. The rearrangement joins TRBV7-9 to TRBJ1-2; TRBD1 aligns across 11 bases. Germline lookup yields CDR1 SEHNR and CDR2 FQNEAQ (reference sequence). The CDR3 contains 14 residues. Trimming removed 4 bases from V and 6 bases from J; junction bases left unmatched: 4. The CDR3 loop is CASSSGTGGHGYTF. CDR3 bases: TGTGCCAGCAGCTCCGGGACAGGGGGGCATGGCTACACCTTC. Variable domain in full (rest from reference TRBV7-9 and TRBJ1-2): DTGVSQNPRHKITKRGQNVTFRCDPISEHNRLYWYRQTLGQGPEFLTYFQNEAQLEKSRLLSDRFSAERPKGSFSTLEIQRTEQGDSAMYLCASSSGTGGHGYTFGSGTRLTVV.

The V gene is TRBV20-1, the J gene TRBJ1-1, with D perhaps TRBD1 (5 bases). Germline loops: CDR1 DFQATT, CDR2 SNEGSKA (reference sequence). The CDR3 is made up of 12 amino acids. V was clipped by 0 bases and J by 11 bases, with 13 bases between them. CDR3 loop: CSARDRGGMAFF. CDR3 DNA: TGCAGTGCTAGAGATAGGGGCGGAATGGCTTTCTTT.